This TCR beta chain stems from a study of blood T cell repertoires in COVID-19. About the study: Both acute and convalescent COVID-19 samples were obtained from the United States, Italy and Spain.

Per the original methods: Amplification of reference gene primers provided the estimated nucleated cell counts. Sequenced by immunoSEQ multiplex PCR; TCRdb stores in-frame clones only, minus some. D and trimming were read from the DNA, whereas the V and J calls and clone size are those reported in that table. This repertoire shows tens of thousands of clones, 75% to 95% found once; its top ten account for more than 5.5%. Followed longitudinally, the Seattle patients had been enrolled during active infection. The ends were cut back, 1 base at V and 5 bases at J, with 13 bases in the middle. CDR1 and CDR2 from the germline V gene are SGHKS and YYEKEE (reference sequence). CDR3 length equals 15 residues.

The clonotype was recovered from a man between 40 and 49 years old with COVID-19, enrolled during active disease. The V call is TRBV5-5, the J call TRBJ2-1; D uncertain. The sequencing sample was made of peripheral blood. The CDR3 sequence is CASSLSERLDNEQFF. DNA for the CDR3: TGTGCCAGCAGCTTGAGCGAGCGTTTGGACAATGAGCAGTTCTTC.